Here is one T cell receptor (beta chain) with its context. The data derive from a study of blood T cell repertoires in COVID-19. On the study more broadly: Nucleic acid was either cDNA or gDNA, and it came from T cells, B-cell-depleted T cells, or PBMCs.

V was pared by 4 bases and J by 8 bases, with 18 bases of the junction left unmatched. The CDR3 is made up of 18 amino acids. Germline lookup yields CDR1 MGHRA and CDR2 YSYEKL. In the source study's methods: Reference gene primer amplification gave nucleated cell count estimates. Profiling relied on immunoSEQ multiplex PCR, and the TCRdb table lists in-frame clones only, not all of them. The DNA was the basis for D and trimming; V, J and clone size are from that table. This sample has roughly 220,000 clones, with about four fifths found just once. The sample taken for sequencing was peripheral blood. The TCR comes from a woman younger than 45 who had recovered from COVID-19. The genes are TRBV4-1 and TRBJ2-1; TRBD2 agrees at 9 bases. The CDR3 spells CASSPGVAGVLLGDEQFF. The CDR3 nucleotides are TGCGCCAGCAGCCCTGGGGTAGCGGGAGTCCTCCTTGGGGATGAGCAGTTCTTC.